These 29 T cell receptor beta chains share one sample of origin, sequenced in a study of T cells in Graves' hyperthyroidism and ophthalmopathy. Amplification of TCR beta CDR3 regions was performed using RNA transcripts as template. TCR CDR3 underwent first-round RT-PCR with the HTBI primer set. A single record per CDR3 protein comes from TCRdb applying MiXCR to the multiplex PCR reads. Of approximately 560,000 distinct CDR3 sequences listed, around 14% are singletons. The sample was blood. The receptors shown here come from a woman aged 30 to 39 with Graves' hyperthyroidism.

CDR3 nucleotide sequence: TGCGCCAGCAGACGGGGAGTAGCTGACGGGGAGCTGTTTTTT. It translates to CASRRGVADGELFF. V and J are TRBV5-1 and TRBJ2-2, with D possibly matching TRBD2 (5 bases). The V end lost 5 bases, the J end lost 7 bases, and 15 bases lay between the germline ends. CDR1 is SGHRS, CDR2 YFSETQ, per germline. The CDR3 has 14 residues.

This clonotype was counted at least ten times. The chain carries TRBV18 and TRBJ2-1; 9 bases map to TRBD1. Unmatched junction bases numbered 5, after V lost 3 bases and J lost 5 bases. The germline V gene encodes CDR1 KGHSH and CDR2 LQKENI. The CDR3 has 15 residues. CDR3 sequence (DNA): TGTGCCAGCTCACCCGGGACAGGGAATCACAATGAGCAGTTCTTC. Residues: CASSPGTGNHNEQFF.

This clonotype was seen ten or more times. DNA for the CDR3: TGTGCCATCAAGCCGTACGAAGCGGGAGGACCCTACGAGCAGTACTTC. Protein: CAIKPYEAGGPYEQYF. The V gene is TRBV10-3, the J gene TRBJ2-7, with 9 bases that match TRBD2. Germline loops: CDR1 ENHRY, CDR2 SYGVKD. The CDR3 loop spans 16 amino acids. V shed 7 bases, J shed 2 bases, and the junction held 12 bases outside the gene matches.

This clonotype showed up just a few times. This chain joins TRBV20-1 and TRBJ2-7; D remains ambiguous. The CDR3 has 11 residues. Germline CDR1 DFQATT, CDR2 SNEGSKA (reference sequence). V lost 5 bases to trimming and J lost 7 bases, with 12 bases between them. CDR3 loop: CSADLLGEQYF. In nucleotides, the CDR3 is TGCAGTGCTGACCTACTTGGAGAGCAGTACTTC.

The V and J genes are TRBV11-2 and TRBJ1-1; D call uncertain. V lost 4 bases and J lost 1, with 4 bases in between. Germline assignment: CDR1 SGHAT and CDR2 FQNNGV. The CDR3 covers 12 residues. Written as DNA, the CDR3 is TGTGCCAGCAGCTGGAAGAACACTGAAGCTTTCTTT. Amino acid sequence: CASSWKNTEAFF.

With regard to this clonotype: This may arise from a read error, as a much more abundant clone is one base away. The rearrangement links TRBV20-1 to TRBJ2-7; D tentatively fits TRBD1 or TRBD2 (5 bases each). Between the trimmed V and J ends, which lost 0 bases and 0 bases, there was a span of 9 bases. The CDR3 covers 14 residues. Looked up from germline, CDR1 is DFQATT and CDR2 is SNEGSKA (reference sequence). The CDR3 DNA follows: TGCAGTGCTAGAGAGGGGGAAACCTCCTACGAGCAGTACTTC. It specifies CSAREGETSYEQYF.

This clonotype was seen many times. The chain joins TRBV12-3 or TRBV12-4 to TRBJ1-5, with no clear D. This CDR3 has 15 residues. The V and J ends lost 6 bases and 0 bases respectively, with 12 bases between them. CDR3 region: CASSLDGSSNQPQHF. CDR3 nucleotides: TGTGCCAGCAGCCTGGACGGATCTAGCAATCAGCCCCAGCATTTT.

This clonotype was counted ten times or more. Here the CDR3 DNA reads TGCGCCAGCAGCCCAGAGGGCTACAATGAGCAGTTCTTC. Translation gives CASSPEGYNEQFF. The rearrangement uses TRBV5-1 and TRBJ2-1; maybe TRBD2 (5 bases). The CDR3 consists of 13 residues. The V gene's germline CDR1 is SGHRS and CDR2 YFSETQ. With 4 bases removed from V and 3 bases from J, the gap between germline ends came to 8 bases. The whole variable domain, remainder taken from reference TRBV5-1 and TRBJ2-1, is KAGVTQTPRYLIKTRGQQVTLSCSPISGHRSVSWYQQTPGQGLQFLFEYFSETQRNKGNFPGRFSGRQFSNSRSEMNVSTLELGDSALYLCASSPEGYNEQFFGPGTRLTVL.

This clonotype was observed at least ten times. The V call is TRBV7-9, the J call TRBJ2-3, with D unresolved. Trimming stripped 4 bases from V and 2 bases from J, with 7 bases between. Looked up from germline, CDR1 is SEHNR and CDR2 is FQNEAQ (reference sequence). CDR3 length equals 13 residues. CDR3 in DNA: TGTGCCAGCAGCTCGTCCGTCACAGATACGCAGTATTTT. Translated, it gives CASSSSVTDTQYF.

There are a few counts of this clonotype. The genes are TRBV10-1 and TRBJ2-2; a possible D gene is TRBD1 (6 bases). Germline CDR1 WNHNN, CDR2 SYGVQD (reference sequence). CDR3 length equals 15 residues. V shed 6 bases and J shed 6 bases, with 17 bases lying between them. CDR3 coding DNA: TGCGCCAGCAGCCTTCGCAGGGGAGACGCCGGGGAGCTGTTTTTT. This encodes CASSLRRGDAGELFF.

The V gene is TRBV29-1, the J gene TRBJ2-1, with 7 bases lining up with TRBD2. This CDR3 comprises 15 residues. Germline CDR1 is SQVTM and CDR2 is ANQGSEA. Losses at the gene ends were 4 bases for V and 4 bases for J; bases not matched to a gene: 10. The CDR3 sequence is CSVGSPSGRYNEQFF. CDR3 nucleotides: TGCAGCGTTGGGTCACCTAGCGGACGATACAATGAGCAGTTCTTC.

This chain connects TRBV7-9 to TRBJ2-2; D may be TRBD2 (6 bases). The CDR3 contains 17 residues. V shed 2 bases and J shed 4 bases, with 17 bases lying between them. The germline V gene has CDR1 SEHNR and CDR2 FQNEAQ (reference sequence). CDR3 DNA: TGTGCCAGCAGCTTACATCTGGGGGGATTCGTCACCGGGGAGCTGTTTTTT. As protein: CASSLHLGGFVTGELFF.

At least ten counts were recorded for this clonotype. V gene TRBV5-1 combines with J gene TRBJ2-7; 7 bases fit TRBD2. Germline-derived CDR1 and CDR2 are SGHRS and YFSETQ. V lost 0 bases to trimming and J lost 7 bases; unmatched junction nucleotides: 10. This CDR3 region has 15 residues. Here the CDR3 reads CASSLGGLGRREQYF. The CDR3 coding sequence is TGCGCCAGCAGCTTGGGAGGACTAGGACGGAGAGAGCAGTACTTC.

This chain uses TRBV7-9 with TRBJ2-3, with 7 bases identical to TRBD1. J gave up 15 bases and V 6 bases, and 12 bases lay outside the gene matches. Looked up from germline, CDR1 is SEHNR and CDR2 is FQNEAQ (reference sequence). There are 12 residues in the CDR3. DNA of the CDR3: TGTGCCAGCAGTTCGGGACAGTACGCCGTCTATTTT. It is translated as CASSSGQYAVYF.

The sample holds many counts of this clonotype. The chain combines TRBV2 with TRBJ1-1; the match to TRBD1 covers 7 bases. Trimming took 11 bases from V and 3 from J; bases not matched to a gene: 9. From germline, CDR1 is SNHLY and CDR2 FYNNEI. The CDR3 length is 13 residues. CDR3 nucleotides: TGTGCCGGGCAGACAGGGTTCGACACTGAAGCTTTCTTT. Encoded protein: CAGQTGFDTEAFF.

This clonotype turned up a few times. This chain joins TRBV14 and TRBJ2-7, with D tentatively TRBD1 or TRBD2 (5 bases each). From germline, CDR1 is SGHDN and CDR2 FVKESK. The CDR3 has 15 residues. With 1 base removed from V and 7 bases from J, the gap between germline ends came to 17 bases. CDR3: CASSQGSIGWGEQYF. For the CDR3, the DNA is TGTGCCAGCAGCCAAGGGTCCATCGGATGGGGGGAGCAGTACTTC. The full variable domain, rest sourced from reference TRBV14 and TRBJ2-7, is EAGVTQFPSHSVIEKGQTVTLRCDPISGHDNLYWYRRVMGKEIKFLLHFVKESKQDESGMPNNRFLAERTGGTYSTLKVQPAELEDSGVYFCASSQGSIGWGEQYFGPGTRLTVT.

J is TRBJ1-5 and V is TRBV2, with TRBD1 as a possible D gene (6 bases). With 7 bases removed from V and 7 bases from J, the gap between germline ends came to 11 bases. Germline CDR1 reads SNHLY; CDR2 reads FYNNEI. This CDR3 spans 12 amino acids. The CDR3 nucleotides are TGTGCCAGCAAGGGGGGCGGCCAGCCCCAGCATTTT. Encoded protein: CASKGGGQPQHF.

This chain connects TRBV6-1 to TRBJ2-7, with 8 bases that match TRBD2. Germline V gives CDR1 MNHNS, CDR2 SASEGT. The CDR3 consists of 14 residues. V lost 10 bases and J lost 1; bases outside the gene matches: 9. Written as DNA, the CDR3 is TGTGCCACGGACGGGGGGGATAGGTCCTACGAGCAGTACTTC. It is translated as CATDGGDRSYEQYF.

This clonotype has only a few counts. V and J are TRBV27 and TRBJ2-2; TRBD2 matches at 7 bases. V trimming: 0 bases; J trimming: 5 bases; junction bases outside the gene matches: 9. Germline V CDR1 and CDR2: MNHEY, SMNVEV (reference sequence). The CDR3 has 17 amino acids. The CDR3, as DNA: TGTGCCAGCAGTTTATCCTGGGGGGGGGGATATACCGGGGAGCTGTTTTTT. Translated: CASSLSWGGGYTGELFF.

The rearrangement uses TRBV24-1 and TRBJ2-1, with TRBD2 as a possible D gene (8 bases). Per the germline V gene, CDR1 is KGHDR and CDR2 is SFDVKD. The CDR3 covers 18 residues. V dropped 3 bases and J dropped 7 bases, with 24 bases sitting between them. For the CDR3, the DNA is TGTGCCACCAGTGATCACAGGGGCAACAGCGGGAGTCGGAATGAGCAGTTCTTC. This gives the protein CATSDHRGNSGSRNEQFF.

This clonotype came up many times. The CDR3 region is CAWSVGQSYEQYF. The CDR3 DNA is TGTGCCTGGAGTGTAGGGCAGTCCTACGAGCAGTACTTC. The chain uses TRBV30 and TRBJ2-7; no clear D gene. The CDR3 spans 13 residues. CDR1 is GTSNPN and CDR2 is SVGIG in the germline V gene (reference sequence). V shed 0 bases and J shed 1 base, with 7 bases lying between them.

The gene calls are TRBV29-1 and TRBJ2-7; D ambiguous. The germline V and J ends were trimmed by 3 bases and 0 bases, with 9 bases remaining between them. This CDR3 comprises 13 residues. The germline CDR1 and CDR2 sequences are SQVTM and ANQGSEA. The CDR3 DNA reads as TGCAGCGTTGATAAAGGTAACTCCTACGAGCAGTACTTC. This translates into CSVDKGNSYEQYF.

This chain joins TRBV7-3 and TRBJ2-3; a possible D gene is TRBD1 (6 bases). The V and J ends lost 5 bases and 2 bases respectively, with 17 bases between them. This CDR3 region has 16 residues. CDR1 and CDR2 (germline): SGHTA, FQGTGA. The CDR3, as DNA: TGTGCCAGCAGCCCTGGGGGCGCGGACCCCACAGATACGCAGTATTTT. Its protein is CASSPGGADPTDTQYF. The full variable domain, with the rest looked up from reference TRBV7-3 and TRBJ2-3, is GAGVSQTPSNKVTEKGKYVELRCDPISGHTALYWYRQSLGQGPEFLIYFQGTGAADDSGLPNDRFFAVRPEGSVSTLKIQRTERGDSAVYLCASSPGGADPTDTQYFGPGTRLTVL.

This clonotype has at least ten counts. The chain joins TRBV7-6 to TRBJ2-3, with 11 positions matching TRBD2. The CDR3 has 20 residues. Germline CDR1 is SGHVS and CDR2 is FNYEAQ. Losses at the gene ends were 1 base for V and 0 bases for J; bases not matched to a gene: 12. The CDR3 protein is CASSLVKVAGGPWSTDTQYF. The CDR3 DNA follows: TGTGCCAGCAGCTTAGTCAAGGTAGCGGGAGGGCCGTGGAGCACAGATACGCAGTATTTT.

This clonotype was seen ten or more times. This sequence joins TRBV2 and TRBJ2-1, with D possibly TRBD2 on 5 matching bases. V was pared by 4 bases and J by 0 bases, with 13 bases between. Germline-derived CDR1 and CDR2 are SNHLY and FYNNEI. The CDR3 totals 16 residues. CDR3 sequence reads: CASSGIERSSYNEQFF. In DNA, the CDR3 is TGTGCCAGCAGTGGGATTGAGCGGAGCTCCTACAATGAGCAGTTCTTC.

This clonotype was recorded many times. The rearrangement uses TRBV12-3 or TRBV12-4 and TRBJ2-1; tentatively, D is TRBD1 (5 bases). V shed 3 bases and J shed 4 bases, with 10 bases lying between them. This CDR3 comprises 14 residues. The CDR3 DNA follows: TGTGCCAGCAGTTTCTGGGGCCAGTACAATGAGCAGTTCTTC. Its translation is CASSFWGQYNEQFF.

The chain couples TRBV19 to TRBJ2-7, with TRBD1 as a possible D gene (5 bases). Trimming left V 4 bases short and J 4 bases short, with 17 bases between. The CDR3 has 15 amino acids. Germline-derived CDR1 and CDR2 are LNHDA and SQIVND (reference sequence). CDR3 in DNA: TGTGCCAGTAGTACGGACACATCGATGGTATACGAGCAGTACTTC. Translating gives CASSTDTSMVYEQYF.

This clonotype has only a few counts. The rearrangement links TRBV9 to TRBJ2-3, with D perhaps matching TRBD1 (8 bases). There are 18 residues in the CDR3. V lost 3 bases, J lost 1 base, and 21 bases lay in between. CDR1 is SGDLS, CDR2 YYNGEE, per germline. CDR3 sequence (DNA): TGTGCCAGCAGCGCCCTAGGGGGGGACAGGATCCGCACAGATACGCAGTATTTT. Translating gives CASSALGGDRIRTDTQYF.

Many counts were recorded for this clonotype. This rearrangement joins TRBV10-3 to TRBJ2-2; D unclear. V lost 3 bases and J 3 bases, leaving 11 bases between the germline ends. The CDR3 consists of 15 residues. Germline CDR1 is ENHRY and CDR2 is SYGVKD. The DNA of the CDR3 is TGTGCCATCAGTGAAAGCCCACCGGACACCGGGGAGCTGTTTTTT. Its translation: CAISESPPDTGELFF.